A single sample gave rise to the 28 T cell receptor beta chains below, sequenced in a study of T cell repertoires in cytomegalovirus infection. MiXCR, applied by TCRdb to the reads, yields one record per CDR3 protein. In the table there are more than 65,000 distinct CDR3 sequences, around half of which are singletons. No antigen has been identified for these receptors. Sequenced here: CD8+ T cells from cultured PBMCs, sampled from culture after CMV antigen stimulation. The receptors were gathered from a human donor in good health (CMV status not recorded). Some clones in this sample may be carry-over from other donors' samples.

In DNA, the CDR3 is TGTGCCAGCAGCTCCCTCCCGGGACAGGGCGAAGACGAGCAGTACTTC. Amino acids: CASSSLPGQGEDEQYF. The chain recombines TRBV7-9 with TRBJ2-7; 9 nucleotides align to TRBD1. The length of the CDR3 is 16 residues. With 4 bases clipped from V and 5 bases from J, the junction kept 12 bases outside the gene matches. Germline V gene sequence: CDR1 SEHNR, CDR2 FQNEAQ (reference sequence).

This chain uses TRBV4-1 with TRBJ1-5, with TRBD1 identical over 9 bases. V was pared by 3 bases and J by 5 bases, with 8 bases of the junction left unmatched. The CDR3 has 16 residues. Germline-derived CDR1 and CDR2 are MGHRA and YSYEKL. The CDR3 nucleotides read TGCGCCAGCAGCCATGCGACAGGGGGATTCGATCAGCCCCAGCATTTT. As protein: CASSHATGGFDQPQHF.

V usage is TRBV7-6 and J usage is TRBJ2-5; a weak D match, TRBD1 (5 bases). CDR1 SGHVS and CDR2 FNYEAQ come from the germline V gene. The CDR3 runs to 16 residues. Trimming removed 5 bases at V and 0 bases at J, with 16 bases between. CDR3 nucleotide sequence: TGTGCCAGCAGCACAGGCGCCCGGAGATACCAAGAGACCCAGTACTTC. Its translation is CASSTGARRYQETQYF.

This clonotype was picked up a small number of times. V and J are TRBV28 and TRBJ2-3, with a tentative D call TRBD2 (6 bases). Trimming removed 3 bases at V and 0 bases at J, with 13 bases between. Germline V lookup: CDR1 MDHEN, CDR2 SYDVKM. There are 16 residues in the CDR3. CDR3 region: CASSLVASVSTDTQYF. CDR3 coding DNA: TGTGCCAGCAGTTTGGTCGCTAGCGTTAGCACAGATACGCAGTATTTT. The full variable domain, with the rest looked up from reference TRBV28 and TRBJ2-3, is DVKVTQSSRYLVKRTGEKVFLECVQDMDHENMFWYRQDPGLGLRLIYFSYDVKMKEKGDIPEGYSVSREKKERFSLILESASTNQTSMYLCASSLVASVSTDTQYFGPGTRLTVL.

Only a few counts were recorded for this clonotype. V gene TRBV6-1 combines with J gene TRBJ1-2; 10 bases line up with TRBD1. The CDR3 spans 15 residues. Trimming at V came to 3 bases and at J to 1 base, leaving 2 bases not matched to a gene. Germline-derived CDR1 and CDR2 are MNHNS and SASEGT. In nucleotides, the CDR3 is TGTGCCAGCAGTGACTGGACAGGGGGTAACTATGGCTACACCTTC. Translating gives CASSDWTGGNYGYTF.

This clonotype was seen more than once but under ten times. The genes are TRBV11-2 and TRBJ1-2; D is possibly TRBD1 (5 bases). CDR1 and CDR2 from the germline V gene are SGHAT and FQNNGV. The length of the CDR3 is 15 residues. V shed 1 base and J shed 7 bases, with 16 bases lying between them. DNA for the CDR3: TGTGCCAGCAGCTTAGGTGGGACGGCCCTCTCTGGCTACACCTTC. This encodes CASSLGGTALSGYTF.

The J gene is TRBJ2-1, the V gene TRBV27, with D tentatively TRBD2 (7 bases). The CDR3 spans 14 residues. Trimming took off 3 bases at V and 8 bases at J, with 14 bases between the two ends. CDR1 is MNHEY and CDR2 is SMNVEV in the germline V gene (reference sequence). The CDR3: CASSFGGGQDEQFF. The DNA for the CDR3 is TGTGCCAGCAGTTTTGGGGGGGGGCAAGATGAGCAGTTCTTC.

The V and J genes are TRBV7-8 and TRBJ2-2, with D unresolved. CDR3 size: 15 residues. Germline loops: CDR1 SGHVS, CDR2 FQNEAQ. V was pared by 2 bases and J by 2 bases, with 9 bases between. The CDR3 is CASSLTDHNTGELFF. The CDR3 DNA sequence: TGTGCCAGCAGCTTAACGGACCATAACACCGGGGAGCTGTTTTTT.

There are a few counts of this clonotype. The rearrangement links TRBV28 to TRBJ1-1, with D possibly matching TRBD1 (5 bases). V dropped 8 bases and J dropped 1 base, with 17 bases sitting between them. The CDR3 has 15 residues. Germline CDR1 and CDR2: MDHEN and SYDVKM. The CDR3 DNA sequence: TGTGCCAGCGGGGCTTTCAGGGTTTCGAACACTGAAGCTTTCTTT. Translation: CASGAFRVSNTEAFF.

The chain combines TRBV6-1 with TRBJ1-4; the D gene is possibly TRBD1 (6 bases). The CDR3 sequence is 14 residues long. V lost 7 bases, J lost 6 bases, and 15 bases lay in between. The germline CDR1 and CDR2 sequences are MNHNS and SASEGT. This chain's CDR3 is CASIQWGADEKLFF. The DNA for the CDR3 is TGTGCCAGCATCCAGTGGGGGGCAGATGAAAAACTGTTTTTT.

This chain uses TRBV7-2 with TRBJ2-5, with D tentatively TRBD2 (6 bases). Deletions cut 0 bases from V and 1 base from J, with 12 bases between. The length of the CDR3 is 16 residues. Germline CDR1 and CDR2: SGHTA and FQGNSA. CDR3: CASSLAQTGVQETQYF. CDR3 nucleotide sequence: TGTGCCAGCAGCTTAGCCCAAACGGGGGTCCAAGAGACCCAGTACTTC.

The DNA for the CDR3 is TGTGCCAGCAGCCCACCCGCAGGCTCCGGAGAGACCCAGTACTTC. This encodes CASSPPAGSGETQYF. The genes are TRBV7-9 and TRBJ2-5; no clear D gene. Trimming removed 5 bases from V and 4 bases from J, with 17 bases in between. CDR1 is SEHNR, CDR2 FQNEAQ, per germline (reference sequence). The CDR3 covers 15 residues.

This sequence joins TRBV24-1 and TRBJ2-7; 7 bases line up with TRBD1. V dropped 3 bases and J dropped 1; count of bases not matched to a gene: 2. Germline CDR1 KGHDR, CDR2 SFDVKD. There are 14 residues in the CDR3. This CDR3 is CATSDRDSSYEQYF. CDR3 nucleotides: TGTGCCACCAGTGATCGGGACAGTTCCTACGAGCAGTACTTC.

This clonotype was recorded at least ten times. This sequence joins TRBV29-1 and TRBJ1-2, with 7 bases identical to TRBD1. Germline trimming cut 5 bases from V and 4 bases from J; bases unmatched to any gene: 7. The CDR3 runs 13 residues. CDR1 and CDR2 from the germline V gene are SQVTM and ANQGSEA. The CDR3 nucleotides read TGCAGCGTTTCGACAGGGCAGGCCTATGGCTACACCTTC. This translates into CSVSTGQAYGYTF. The whole variable domain, remainder taken from reference TRBV29-1 and TRBJ1-2, is SAVISQKPSRDICQRGTSLTIQCQVDSQVTMMFWYRQQPGQSLTLIATANQGSEATYESGFVIDKFPISRPNLTFSTLTVSNMSPEDSSIYLCSVSTGQAYGYTFGSGTRLTVV.

J is TRBJ1-5 and V is TRBV19; tentatively, D is TRBD1 (5 bases). This CDR3 has 12 residues. V dropped 7 bases and J dropped 5 bases, with 9 bases sitting between them. Germline CDR1 and CDR2: LNHDA and SQIVND (reference sequence). CDR3 amino acids: CASTGAYQPQHF. In DNA, the CDR3 is TGTGCCAGTACTGGGGCCTATCAGCCCCAGCATTTT.

The V call is TRBV18, the J call TRBJ2-1; no firm D call. The CDR3 loop spans 15 amino acids. Trimming stripped 0 bases from V and 1 base from J, with 7 bases between. CDR1 KGHSH and CDR2 LQKENI come from the germline V gene. CDR3 coding DNA: TGTGCCAGCTCACCACCGCACGGTTCCTACAATGAGCAGTTCTTC. Protein: CASSPPHGSYNEQFF.

The gene calls are TRBV27 and TRBJ1-1; perhaps TRBD1 as D (6 bases). This CDR3 is 15 amino acids long. Between the trimmed V and J ends, which lost 5 bases and 2 bases, there was a span of 15 bases. Germline CDR1 reads MNHEY; CDR2 reads SMNVEV (reference sequence). The CDR3 DNA follows: TGTGCCAGCAGTCCGGGACATCTGATCAACACTGAAGCTTTCTTT. This encodes CASSPGHLINTEAFF.

The table lists this clonotype with a few counts. This chain uses TRBV12-3 or TRBV12-4 with TRBJ2-3; TRBD2 is a possible D gene (6 bases). The CDR3 runs 15 residues. Deletions cut 4 bases from V and 2 bases from J, with 13 bases between. CDR3 bases: TGTGCCAGCAGTTCCCGCGCGGGGCTCACAGATACGCAGTATTTT. Translating gives CASSSRAGLTDTQYF.

The chain employs TRBV4-1 and TRBJ1-1; 10 positions match TRBD1. Germline V gene sequence: CDR1 MGHRA, CDR2 YSYEKL. Unmatched junction bases numbered 12, after V lost 6 bases and J lost 5 bases. The CDR3 covers 16 residues. The CDR3 DNA reads as TGCGCCAGCAGTTACCGGGACAGGGGCGTAACAACTGAAGCTTTCTTT. It codes for CASSYRDRGVTTEAFF.

This chain connects TRBV27 to TRBJ1-2; 7 nucleotides agree with TRBD1. Per germline, CDR1 MNHEY and CDR2 SMNVEV (reference sequence). The V gene end was trimmed by 5 bases and the J gene end by 2 bases; junction bases not matched to a gene: 2. The CDR3 runs to 13 residues. The CDR3 here is CASSQGQNYGYTF. CDR3 sequence (DNA): TGTGCCAGCAGTCAGGGACAGAACTATGGCTACACCTTC.

The chain combines TRBV28 with TRBJ1-1, with 7 bases lining up with TRBD1. J was trimmed by 11 bases and V by 6 bases; bases with no gene match: 18. CDR3 length equals 15 residues. The V gene's germline CDR1 is MDHEN and CDR2 SYDVKM. CDR3 amino acids: CASSQVLDRPEKAFF. CDR3 nucleotide sequence: TGTGCCAGCAGCCAAGTTCTGGACAGGCCCGAGAAGGCTTTCTTT.

This chain uses TRBV7-9 with TRBJ2-2; 7 bases match TRBD1. Unmatched junction bases numbered 11, after V lost 5 bases and J lost 5 bases. This CDR3 comprises 16 residues. Germline V gives CDR1 SEHNR, CDR2 FQNEAQ (reference sequence). CDR3 sequence (DNA): TGTGCCAGCAGCCGGGGCCCGGGACAGACAACCGGGGAGCTGTTTTTT. As protein: CASSRGPGQTTGELFF.

The chain uses TRBV20-1 and TRBJ2-3; the D call may be TRBD1 or TRBD2 (5 bases each). The V gene lost 3 bases and the J gene lost 5 bases, with 21 bases spanning the gap. The CDR3 sequence is 16 residues long. Germline values: CDR1 DFQATT, CDR2 SNEGSKA (reference sequence). CDR3 in DNA: TGCAGTGCTAGGGGGTGGGACGGGTCCCGCTTAGATACGCAGTATTTT. The encoded protein is CSARGWDGSRLDTQYF.

The chain employs TRBV12-3 or TRBV12-4 and TRBJ2-3, with D perhaps TRBD2 (6 bases). This CDR3 spans 14 amino acids. V lost 3 bases to trimming and J lost 3 bases, with 10 bases between them. The CDR3 reads CASSFGRGTDTQYF. CDR3 DNA sequence: TGTGCCAGCAGTTTTGGCCGGGGGACAGATACGCAGTATTTT.

This chain joins TRBV7-9 and TRBJ2-2; 10 nucleotides agree with TRBD2. V was pared by 6 bases and J by 2 bases, with 6 bases of the junction left unmatched. Germline V CDR1 and CDR2: SEHNR, FQNEAQ (reference sequence). The CDR3 contains 16 residues. Here the CDR3 reads CASSPGLAANTGELFF. The CDR3 DNA follows: TGTGCCAGCAGTCCAGGACTAGCGGCCAACACCGGGGAGCTGTTTTTT.

As for this clonotype: Sequence at one end of the junction differs from germline and may be a read error. The chain combines TRBV7-3 with TRBJ2-4, with TRBD2 as a possible D gene (5 bases). This CDR3 is built from 14 residues. The germline V gene encodes CDR1 SGHTA and CDR2 FQGTGA. CDR3 in amino acids: CASSPPRDRGPQGF. The CDR3 DNA follows: TGTGCCAGCAGCCCCCCCCGAGACCGGGGTCCCCAAGGCTTC.

V usage is TRBV4-1 and J usage is TRBJ2-5; TRBD2 agrees at 12 bases. CDR3 size: 16 residues. V shed 1 base and J 1 base; nucleotides not matched to a gene: 1. Germline CDR1 is MGHRA and CDR2 is YSYEKL. CDR3 sequence (DNA): TGCGCCAGCAGCCAAGCTAGCGGGGGGGCCCAAGAGACCCAGTACTTC. Translated, it gives CASSQASGGAQETQYF.

Many counts were recorded for this clonotype. The chain carries TRBV7-6 and TRBJ2-2; no reliable D call. The length of the CDR3 is 15 residues. Per the germline V gene, CDR1 is SGHVS and CDR2 is FNYEAQ. V was cut by 2 bases and J by 2 bases, with 9 bases left in between. The CDR3 protein is CASSLRASNTGELFF. CDR3 DNA sequence: TGTGCCAGCAGCTTAAGAGCGAGTAACACCGGGGAGCTGTTTTTT.